This entry is about one TCR beta chain. Antigen: not known. This sample's time point: late sampling 161 to 241 days after vaccination in a few convalescent patients. The treatment denotes: roughly ten-day PBMC culture with coronavirus spike peptide pools or control peptides (ViraFEST assay). The sample originates from a study of vaccination and CD4 T cells after COVID-19. Study background: Median time from COVID diagnosis to post-COVID sampling was over 85 days (35 to 161).

Study-level results: The researchers studied relatively few convalescent patients and omitted early post-infection timepoints.

The CDR3 spans 15 residues. CDR1 and CDR2 from the germline V gene are SGHTA and FQGTGA. V dropped 9 bases and J dropped 9; count of bases not matched to a gene: 17. An Oncomine TCR Beta short-read assay was used to sequence the DNA from cultured CD4+ T cells. TCRdb re-called the PCR reads with MiXCR, one entry per CDR3 protein. The repertoire holds around 15,000 distinct CDR3 sequences, with approximately 56% as singletons. This receptor was obtained from a human donor who had recovered from COVID-19. This sample comprised CD4+ T cells from blood, cultured in vitro, obtained about 7 months after SARS-CoV-2 vaccination. The gene calls are TRBV7-3 and TRBJ2-1, with 7 bases that match TRBD2. The CDR3: CASKPVGGFQGEQFF. The DNA for the CDR3 is TGTGCCAGTAAACCGGTGGGAGGGTTTCAAGGTGAGCAGTTCTTC.